This T cell receptor beta chain was identified in a study of cytomegalovirus exposure and HLA in healthy donors. With respect to this clone: Antigen: not known.

CDR1 MNHEY and CDR2 SVGAGI come from the germline V gene. Trimming removed 7 bases from V and 8 bases from J; junction bases left unmatched: 12. The CDR3 has 15 amino acids. Broader study findings: The study designated about 180 TCR beta chains cytomegalovirus-associated. In a later analysis, DRB1 alleles had the most associated TCRs; HLA-C alleles the fewest.

Vbeta (60) and Jbeta (13) primers were used in the PCR. Only in-frame clones appear in the TCRdb table, and some are missing; sequencing was by immunoSEQ multiplex PCR. Seen here are some 180,000 clones, over 65% observed once, and the top ten hold roughly 1.5%. The TCR was taken from a man aged 18-30 years in good health and CMV-seronegative. The J gene is TRBJ2-1, the V gene TRBV6-5; TRBD2 matches 9 bases. The sample consisted of PBMCs. CDR3 sequence reads: CASTRRASGAHEQFF. The CDR3 DNA reads TGTGCCAGCACCCGGCGGGCTAGCGGGGCCCATGAGCAGTTCTTC.